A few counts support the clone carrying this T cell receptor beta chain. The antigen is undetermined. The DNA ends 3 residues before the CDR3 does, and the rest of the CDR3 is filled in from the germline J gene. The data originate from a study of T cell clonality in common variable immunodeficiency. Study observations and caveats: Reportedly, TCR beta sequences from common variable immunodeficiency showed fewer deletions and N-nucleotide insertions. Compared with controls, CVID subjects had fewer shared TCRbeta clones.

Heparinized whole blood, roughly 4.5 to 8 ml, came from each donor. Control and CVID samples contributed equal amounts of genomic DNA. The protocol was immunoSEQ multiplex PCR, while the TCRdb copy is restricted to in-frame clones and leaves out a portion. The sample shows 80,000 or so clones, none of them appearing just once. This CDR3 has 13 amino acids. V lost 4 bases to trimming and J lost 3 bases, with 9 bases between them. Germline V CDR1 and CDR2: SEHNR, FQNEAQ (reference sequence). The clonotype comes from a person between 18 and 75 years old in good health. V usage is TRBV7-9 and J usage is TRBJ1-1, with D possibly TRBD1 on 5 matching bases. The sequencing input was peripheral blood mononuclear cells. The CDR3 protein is CASSYVGDTEAFF. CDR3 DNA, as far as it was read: TGTGCCAGCAGCTATGTAGGGGACACTGAA.